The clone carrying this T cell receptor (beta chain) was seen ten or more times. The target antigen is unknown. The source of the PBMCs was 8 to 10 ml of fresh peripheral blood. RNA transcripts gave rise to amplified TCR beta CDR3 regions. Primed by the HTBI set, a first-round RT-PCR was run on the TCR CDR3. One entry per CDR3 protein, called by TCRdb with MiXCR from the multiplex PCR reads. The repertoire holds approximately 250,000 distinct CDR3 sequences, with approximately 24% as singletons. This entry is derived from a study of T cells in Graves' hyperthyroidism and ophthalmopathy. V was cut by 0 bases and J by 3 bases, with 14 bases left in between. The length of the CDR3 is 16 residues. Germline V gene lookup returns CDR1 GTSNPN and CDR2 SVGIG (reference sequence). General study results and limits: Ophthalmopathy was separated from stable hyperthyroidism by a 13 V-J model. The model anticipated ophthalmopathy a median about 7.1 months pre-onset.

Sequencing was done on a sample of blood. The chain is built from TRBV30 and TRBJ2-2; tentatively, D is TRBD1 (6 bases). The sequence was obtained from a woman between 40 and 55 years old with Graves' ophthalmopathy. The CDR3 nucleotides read TGTGCCTGGAGTGTACGAGACAGGACATACACCGGGGAGCTGTTTTTT. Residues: CAWSVRDRTYTGELFF.